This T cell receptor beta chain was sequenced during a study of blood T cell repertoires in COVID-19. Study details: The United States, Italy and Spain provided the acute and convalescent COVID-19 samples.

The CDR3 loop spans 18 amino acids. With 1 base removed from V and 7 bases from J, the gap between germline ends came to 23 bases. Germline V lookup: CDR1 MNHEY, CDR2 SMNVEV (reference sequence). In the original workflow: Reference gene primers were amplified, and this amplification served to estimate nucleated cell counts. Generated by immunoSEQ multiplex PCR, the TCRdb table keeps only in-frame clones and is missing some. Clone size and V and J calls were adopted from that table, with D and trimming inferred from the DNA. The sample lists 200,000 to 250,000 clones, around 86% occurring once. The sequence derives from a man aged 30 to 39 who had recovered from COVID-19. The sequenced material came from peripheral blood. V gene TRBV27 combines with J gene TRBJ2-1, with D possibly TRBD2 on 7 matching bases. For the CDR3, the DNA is TGTGCCAGCAGTTTATTTGTTACTCGCGGGGGCGCCCAAAATGAGCAGTTCTTC. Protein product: CASSLFVTRGGAQNEQFF.